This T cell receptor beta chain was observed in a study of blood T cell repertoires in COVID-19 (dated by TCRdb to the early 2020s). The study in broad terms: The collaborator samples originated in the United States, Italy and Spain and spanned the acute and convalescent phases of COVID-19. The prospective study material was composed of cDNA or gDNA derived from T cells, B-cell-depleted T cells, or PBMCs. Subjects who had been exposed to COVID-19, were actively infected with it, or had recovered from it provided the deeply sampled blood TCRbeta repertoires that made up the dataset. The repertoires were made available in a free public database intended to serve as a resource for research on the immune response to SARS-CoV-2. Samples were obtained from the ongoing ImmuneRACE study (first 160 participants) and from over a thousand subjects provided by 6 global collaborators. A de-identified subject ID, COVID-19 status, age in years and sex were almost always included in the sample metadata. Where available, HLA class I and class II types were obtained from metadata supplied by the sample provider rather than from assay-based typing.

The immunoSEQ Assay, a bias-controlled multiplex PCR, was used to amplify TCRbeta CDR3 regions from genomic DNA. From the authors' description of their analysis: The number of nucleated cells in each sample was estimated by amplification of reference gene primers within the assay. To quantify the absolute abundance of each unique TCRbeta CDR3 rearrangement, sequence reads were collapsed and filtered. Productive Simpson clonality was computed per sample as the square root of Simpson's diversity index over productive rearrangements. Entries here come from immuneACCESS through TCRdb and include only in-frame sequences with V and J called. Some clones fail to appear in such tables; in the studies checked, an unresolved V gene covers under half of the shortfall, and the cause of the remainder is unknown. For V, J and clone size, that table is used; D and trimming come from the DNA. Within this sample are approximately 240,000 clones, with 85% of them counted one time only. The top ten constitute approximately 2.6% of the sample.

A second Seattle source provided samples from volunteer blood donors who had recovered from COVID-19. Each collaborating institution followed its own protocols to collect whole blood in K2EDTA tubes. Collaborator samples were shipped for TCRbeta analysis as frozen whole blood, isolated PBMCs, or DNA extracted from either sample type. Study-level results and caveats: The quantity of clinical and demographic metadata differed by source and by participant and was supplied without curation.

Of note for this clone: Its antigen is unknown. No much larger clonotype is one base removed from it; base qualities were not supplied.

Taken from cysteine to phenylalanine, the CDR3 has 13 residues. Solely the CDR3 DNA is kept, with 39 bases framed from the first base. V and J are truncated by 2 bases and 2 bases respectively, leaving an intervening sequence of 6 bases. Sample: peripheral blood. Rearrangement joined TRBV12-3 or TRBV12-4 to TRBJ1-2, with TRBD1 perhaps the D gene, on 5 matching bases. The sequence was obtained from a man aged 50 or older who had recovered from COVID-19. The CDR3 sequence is CASSLSGNYGYTF. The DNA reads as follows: TGTGCCAGCAGTTTATCAGGGAACTATGGCTACACCTTC.